Sequencing of this T cell receptor beta chain was carried out in a study of T cell repertoires in cytomegalovirus infection. Study at large: Epitope selection comprised recently identified HLA-C-restricted CMV epitopes and well-studied HLA-B-restricted CMV epitopes. Points from the study as a whole: The response measured ex vivo was dominated by TCR beta clonotypes (HLA-C-restricted and CMV-specific).

Worth noting for this clonotype: Its antigen is as yet unknown.

TCRdb redid the calling of the reads with MiXCR, one entry per CDR3 protein. This table has approximately 470,000 distinct CDR3 sequences, 42% appearing once. CDR1 is MNHNS, CDR2 SASEGT, per germline. This CDR3 has 16 amino acids. The V end was cut by 0 bases, the J end by 4 bases, with 10 bases between. The V and J genes are TRBV6-1 and TRBJ1-6; D is unresolved. This TCR came from a human donor in good health (CMV status not recorded). Some clones in this sample may be carry-over from other donors' samples. The material was cultured PBMCs, obtained from culture after CMV antigen stimulation. CDR3 sequence (DNA): TGTGCCAGCAGTGAAGCGACAACTTCATATAATTCACCCCTCCACTTT. Translation gives CASSEATTSYNSPLHF.